Reported below is one T cell receptor (beta chain). Its recognized antigen is unknown. No base quality values were provided; no much bigger clone lies one nucleotide off. In total, 666 healthy bone marrow donors made up the cohort. At the time of sampling, every cohort member was nominally healthy, though immune exposures that went unrecorded were likely present. The donor was CMV seropositive and belonged to the group of 270 or so seropositive cohort members. A peripheral blood sample was collected from each donor, and TCR beta sequencing was performed on peripheral blood mononuclear cells. Genomic DNA was extracted from the blood cell samples with the Qiagen DNeasy Blood Extraction Kit. The sample belongs to a study of cytomegalovirus exposure and HLA in healthy donors (dated by TCRdb to about 2017). Background on the whole study: According to an earlier analysis of a few hundred of the donors, roughly 180 million T cells yielded some 120 million unique TCR beta sequences and around 300 Gb of sequence data. An early release that covered about 640 HLA-typed donors contained around 300 gigabases of sequencing data and 85 million to 100 million unique TCR sequences. The genetic ancestry cluster associated with self-reported Caucasian donors included 81% of the approximately 430 genotyped donors. The study aimed to test whether signatures of past pathogen exposure could be identified by cataloging public T cell receptors. The T cell repertoires of around 730 subjects were profiled by immunosequencing and related to cytomegalovirus serostatus. A separate validation cohort of roughly 120 different subjects was used in addition to the roughly 670-subject first cohort. The study combined high-throughput TCR immunosequencing, statistical association of individual TCRs with disease status, and machine learning to predict cytomegalovirus infection status. A later analysis re-analyzed previously published TCR beta repertoires from roughly 690 donors and added high-resolution HLA genotyping to study TCR occurrence patterns. In the later analysis, no new phenotypic data were used to find candidate immune exposures; instead, reliance was placed on TCR beta sequences and their occurrence across donors. An earlier analysis of some 500 of the donors applied high-throughput TCR beta sequencing to assess whether each TCR beta V gene segment acted as functional or pseudogenic. Donor age, sex, ethnicity and CMV serostatus were compiled alongside the repertoire data. In a later genetic analysis, genome-wide SNP genotypes for about 65% of the roughly 670 donors were used, and that subset was treated as a discovery cohort. Every discovery cohort repertoire had been produced on one sequencing platform. Class I and class II HLA loci were covered by the typing at four-digit resolution. Typing coverage varied by locus: roughly 629-640 donors for A, B, C, DRB1 and DQB1; approximately 520 for DQA1; more than 600 for DPA1; roughly 470 for DPB1. Five DR-DQ haplotypes were handled as single units for association and clustering because linkage in the cohort was strong. Across around 400 genotyped donors of the cohort, an average of roughly 200,000 unique TCR beta nucleotide sequences per donor were sequenced, and roughly a sixth of those sequences were non-productive.

V and J lose 3 bases and 9 bases, and a span of 12 bases separates them. The germline V gene (reference sequence) supplies CDR1 WNHNN and CDR2 SYGVQD. From cysteine to phenylalanine, the CDR3 is 12 amino acids long. The CDR3 DNA has 36 bases and is translated from base 1. The method was the immunoSEQ multiplex PCR assay. For the multiplex PCR, a mixture combining 60 forward primers for TCR Vbeta segments and 13 reverse primers for TCR Jbeta segments was used. Amplification of the CDR3 region of rearranged TCR beta genes was performed with a multiplex PCR assay on genomic DNA. The Illumina HiSeq System was used to sequence the amplified TCR beta libraries as 87-base-pair reads. In the paper's pipeline: In a later analysis, about 80 million unique TCR beta chains were counted across the roughly 610 repertoires, and approximately 11 million of these chains were shared by at least two donors. A nearest-neighbor algorithm error-corrected the raw reads and collapsed the reads into unique sequences, merging closely related sequences to remove PCR and sequencing errors. CDR3 sequences were aligned to IMGT reference sequences to assign V, D and J gene segments. For a sequence to be retained, a match of at least six nucleotides was required to both a V gene segment and a J gene segment. Rearrangements were classified as productive when the CDR3 lacked stop codons and remained in frame with V and J, and all other rearrangements were classified as non-productive. Following IMGT convention, CDR3 was defined as the stretch from the second conserved V-encoded cysteine to the conserved J-encoded phenylalanine. Sequences without an unambiguous match to a single V gene segment were excluded from the earlier analysis of 450 to 750 of the donors. In an earlier analysis of 450 to 750 of the donors, a V segment was called functional when productive rearrangements were above 56.7%, and segregating when the standard deviation between donors exceeded 5%. A statistical classification framework was developed to diagnose cytomegalovirus status using the catalog of TCR beta chain sequences. A later analysis assigned V and J genes by comparing TCR nucleotide sequences with IMGT/GENE-DB human TR gene sequences. The TCRdist pipeline was used in a later analysis to assign CDR3 sequences and most-parsimonious VDJ recombination scenarios. In a later analysis, each TCR beta chain was defined by its CDR3 amino acid sequence together with its V-gene family, and reads lacking a unique V-gene family were excluded. As a way to deal with suspected cross-contamination and a sequencing artifact, a later analysis dropped roughly 600 nucleotide sequences that were highly shared and had low generation probability. A later analysis calculated a clonal expansion index for each public chain from normalized within-repertoire ranks of inferred template counts. A later analysis computed generation probabilities with a VDJ recombination model fitted to out-of-frame rearrangements, and checked the results against IGoR. In a later analysis, TCR-TCR, TCR-HLA and TCR-CMV co-occurrence was scored with hypergeometric tests, and a repertoire-size bias correction was applied to TCR pairs. In a later analysis, false discovery rates were estimated by permuting HLA or CMV assignments 20 times. In a later analysis, co-occurring TCRs were grouped with DBSCAN, and TCRdist sequence similarity was added when clustering was performed within HLA-allele-positive subsets. Co-occurrence clustering excluded repertoires with fewer than 30,000 or more than 120,000 public chains, plus five with anomalous nucleotide sharing. Drawn from immuneACCESS, this table holds only the in-frame rearrangements with V and J called that TCRdb kept. Clones are partly lost; checked studies trace under half to an unresolved V gene and leave the rest unexplained. V and J calls plus clone size are reproduced from that table; the DNA served to infer D and trimming. The sample table holds roughly 110,000 clones, of which roughly 80% were seen once. The ten largest clonotypes hold 22% of the sample.

Broad study findings and their caveats: Some IMGT-functional V segments, including TRBV6-2 and TRBV6-3, could not be told apart with the 87-base-pair reads, so those segments were excluded. In both the original and validation cohorts, the classifier was reported to diagnose cytomegalovirus status with high specificity and sensitivity. The study listed 150 to 200 TCR beta chains as associated with cytomegalovirus. Correlated functional status among segregating V segments might be attributable to linkage disequilibrium, but an unknown experimental factor could not be ruled out. Three of the identified cytomegalovirus-associated TCR beta chains were confirmed in vitro to be specific for cytomegalovirus antigens. Because some donors lacked HLA typing at each locus, the association tests relied only on the typed subset. A later analysis reported that several top co-occurrence clusters appeared linked to parvovirus B19, influenza, CMV and Epstein-Barr virus. In a later analysis, TCR association rates were found to vary across HLA loci, with the most associated TCRs seen for DRB1 alleles and the fewest for HLA-C alleles. In a later genetic analysis, a missense DCLRE1C variant was associated with V-gene and J-gene trimming of TCR beta chains, and the association was replicated in an independent cohort. In an earlier analysis of under 600 of the donors, most TCR beta V segments were observed in productive rearrangements about 90% or about 30% of the time, broadly matching IMGT annotations. Roughly 17 rarely observed V segments, including chromosome 9 orphons, were excluded from the earlier analysis of about 500 of the donors because counts were too low. Most TCR sequences were observed very rarely across donors, whereas some public TCRs were present in many individuals. A further reported finding was that TCR beta sequences accurately predicted the HLA-A and HLA-B alleles for most subjects in the first cohort. In this cohort, only TCR beta chains were sequenced, and detectable features were limited by the absence of alpha or paired-chain data. The authors suggested that the approach could potentially be extended to other disease states and immunological phenotypes. The presence/absence analyses assumed that sequencing depth was roughly uniform across donors, and that assumption may not be true. The sequencing pipeline was judged likely to have produced a cluster of highly shared sequence variants as a technical artifact. According to a later analysis, most CMV-associated TCR beta chains appeared to be HLA-restricted, and the HLA associations seemed to be driven largely by CMV exposure. Compared with equally common non-associated chains, HLA-associated TCR beta chains in a later analysis were more clonally expanded and had lower generation probabilities. According to a later genetic analysis, donors in an Asian-associated ancestry cluster had fewer N-insertions in productive TCRs than the approximately 630-donor mean. When HLA alleles, especially DR and DQ, strongly co-occurred, TCR associations were difficult to assign to individual alleles. In a later analysis, some 18,000 TCR beta sequences were associated with specific HLA alleles at a false discovery rate of 0.05. For the cohort, immune exposure information was limited to CMV serostatus.

This receptor was taken from a man in his thirties or forties in good health and CMV-seropositive. The rearranged chain carries TRBV10-1 and TRBJ2-7, and possibly TRBD2, on 6 matching bases. The sample consisted of PBMCs. The DNA reads as follows: TGCGCCAGCAGTGAAGGGCTGGGAGGGCAGTACTTC. The translation is CASSEGLGGQYF.